This entry lists 5 T cell receptor beta chains sequenced from one sample in a study of beta chain features in type 1 diabetes. TCRB transcripts that were expressed got sequenced, as all of the isolated RNA had been reverse transcribed. Produced via immunoSEQ multiplex PCR; TCRdb's table is partial and in-frame only. The repertoire includes around 600,000 clones, approximately 13% of them detected once, and more than 0.1% sits in the top ten. The antigens for these receptors are not known. Findings and caveats of the study: Patients with Type 1 diabetes showed moderately but significantly shorter TCRB CDR3s in all four CD4+ subsets.

Material: naive CD4+ T cells from blood. These receptors were collected from a man aged 25 to 45 with type 1 diabetes.

This clone was counted between two and nine times. This sequence joins TRBV30 and TRBJ2-1, with D maybe TRBD1 (6 bases). The CDR3 runs to 14 residues. Germline-derived CDR1 and CDR2 are GTSNPN and SVGIG (reference sequence). V was trimmed by 0 bases and J by 6 bases, leaving 12 bases between them. CDR3 DNA sequence: TGTGCCTGGAGTGTATCTAGCAGGGGCAATGAGCAGTTCTTC. Amino acid sequence: CAWSVSSRGNEQFF.

The chain uses TRBV7-9 and TRBJ1-6; D unclear. Germline CDR1 and CDR2: SEHNR and FQNEAQ (reference sequence). The V and J ends lost 4 bases and 8 bases respectively, with 3 bases between them. The CDR3 length is 11 residues. The CDR3, as DNA: TGTGCCAGCAGCTGGGATTCACCCCTCCACTTT. Translated: CASSWDSPLHF. Full variable domain (outside the CDR3, taken from reference TRBV7-9 and TRBJ1-6): DTGVSQNPRHKITKRGQNVTFRCDPISEHNRLYWYRQTLGQGPEFLTYFQNEAQLEKSRLLSDRFSAERPKGSFSTLEIQRTEQGDSAMYLCASSWDSPLHFGNGTRLTVT.

The genes are TRBV5-4 and TRBJ2-7, with D possibly being TRBD1 (5 bases). CDR3 size: 13 residues. V lost 3 bases, J lost 4 bases, and 11 bases lay in between. Germline CDR1 reads SGHNT; CDR2 reads YYREEE (reference sequence). In DNA, the CDR3 is TGTGCCAGCAGCTGGAGAGACAGTTACGAGCAGTACTTC. Protein product: CASSWRDSYEQYF.

In its sample, this clone was seen a few times. V gene TRBV7-2 combines with J gene TRBJ2-7, with a weak D call TRBD2 (5 bases). CDR1 is SGHTA, CDR2 FQGNSA, per germline. Between the trimmed V and J ends, which lost 2 bases and 5 bases, there was a span of 10 bases. This CDR3 has 13 residues. CDR3 in amino acids: CASSLLRGNEQYF. The DNA of the CDR3 is TGTGCCAGCAGCTTACTTCGAGGGAACGAGCAGTACTTC.

The J gene is TRBJ1-4, the V gene TRBV2; D is ambiguous. V was cut by 7 bases and J by 8 bases, with 17 bases left in between. The V gene's germline CDR1 is SNHLY and CDR2 FYNNEI. CDR3 length equals 14 residues. CDR3 coding DNA: TGTGCCAGCAAGTTGAGGATGATTATGGAAAAACTGTTTTTT. It specifies CASKLRMIMEKLFF.